These T cell receptor beta chains were read from a single sample in a study of shared clonotypes between healthy human individuals. Produced via immunoSEQ multiplex PCR; TCRdb's table is partial and in-frame only. The sample holds 2 million to 2.5 million clones, approximately 94% seen once. The sample was naive CD4+ T cells sorted from blood. The receptors shown here come from a man between 18 and 35 years old in good health. CDR3s include the opening cysteine and the closing phenylalanine or tryptophan. The D gene is left open where the match is weak. Only some rows state a clone size, as once, few, many or a class for expanded clones.

TRBV6-5	TRBJ1-4	NA	TRBD1	CASSLLPTGENEKLFF	TGTGCCAGCAGTTTACTCCCGACAGGGGAAAATGAAAAACTGTTTTTT
TRBV28	TRBJ2-1	NA	NA	CASRDPGTVGKNEQFF	TGTGCCAGCAGGGATCCCGGGACGGTGGGGAAGAATGAGCAGTTCTTC
TRBV11-2	TRBJ1-6	NA	NA	CASTESGTVNSPLHF	TGTGCCAGCACCGAATCCGGGACGGTTAATTCACCCCTCCACTTT
TRBV18	TRBJ2-7	NA	TRBD2	CASSPLGAGDVEQYF	TGTGCCAGCTCACCCCTAGGGGCGGGAGACGTAGAGCAGTACTTC
TRBV29-1	TRBJ1-5	few	TRBD1	CSAGGQGLGQPQHF	TGCAGCGCCGGAGGACAGGGGCTGGGTCAGCCCCAGCATTTT
TRBV2	TRBJ1-4	NA	NA	CASSETVTTNEKLFF	TGTGCCAGCAGTGAGACGGTTACAACTAATGAAAAACTGTTTTTT
TRBV10-3	TRBJ2-2	NA	NA	CAISDNTGELFF	TGTGCCATCAGTGATAATACCGGGGAGCTGTTTTTT
TRBV18	TRBJ2-3	NA	NA	CASSPGGDTQYF	TGTGCCAGCTCACCTGGGGGAGATACGCAGTATTTT
TRBV29-1	TRBJ1-2	NA	TRBD1	CSVAGTANYGYTF	TGCAGCGTCGCCGGGACAGCTAACTATGGCTACACCTTC
TRBV4-1	TRBJ1-5	NA	NA	CASSHNYRYLYSNQPQHF	TGCGCCAGCAGCCATAATTACAGGTACCTTTATAGCAATCAGCCCCAGCATTTT
TRBV7-2	TRBJ2-3	NA	NA	CASSLGHVTDTQYF	TGTGCCAGCAGCTTAGGACACGTTACAGATACGCAGTATTTT
TRBV5-1	TRBJ2-7	NA	NA	CASRGGISGGPYEQYF	TGCGCCAGCAGGGGCGGGATTAGCGGTGGGCCATACGAGCAGTACTTC
TRBV5-6	TRBJ2-7	NA	NA	CASSLKVSYEQYF	TGTGCCAGCAGCTTGAAGGTCAGCTACGAGCAGTACTTC
TRBV30	TRBJ2-3	NA	NA	CAWSRALASTDTQYF	TGTGCCTGGAGCCGGGCCTTAGCGAGCACAGATACGCAGTATTTT
TRBV6-5	TRBJ2-7	NA	TRBD1	CASRTGGAYEQYF	TGTGCCAGCAGGACAGGGGGTGCCTACGAGCAGTACTTC
TRBV19	TRBJ2-5	NA	TRBD2	CASNWASGETQYF	TGTGCCAGTAACTGGGCTAGCGGAGAGACCCAGTACTTC
TRBV5-4	TRBJ2-1	NA	TRBD2	CASLAGGSSYNEQFF	TGTGCCAGCTTAGCGGGGGGCAGCTCCTACAATGAGCAGTTCTTC
TRBV27	TRBJ2-7	NA	TRBD1	CASTSHRTGAIYEQYF	TGTGCCAGCACCTCGCATAGGACAGGGGCGATCTACGAGCAGTACTTC
TRBV6-4	TRBJ1-5	NA	NA	CASTSDTAGNQPQHF	TGTGCCAGCACCTCTGACACGGCTGGGAATCAGCCCCAGCATTTT
TRBV6-6	TRBJ2-5	NA	TRBD1	CASSDRGRETQYF	TGTGCCAGCAGCGACAGGGGTAGAGAGACCCAGTACTTC
TRBV9	TRBJ2-3	NA	NA	CASSVVSGDPTDTQYF	TGTGCCAGCAGCGTAGTATCGGGAGATCCCACAGATACGCAGTATTTT
TRBV10-3	TRBJ2-4	NA	NA	CAISSMRTGDENIQYF	TGTGCCATCAGTAGTATGAGGACCGGGGACGAAAACATTCAGTACTTC
TRBV29-1	TRBJ2-3	NA	TRBD2	CSVSTGGADTQYF	TGCAGCGTCTCTACCGGGGGGGCAGATACGCAGTATTTT
TRBV6-5	TRBJ1-5	once	NA	CASSDRPNQPQHF	TGTGCCAGCAGCGACAGGCCAAATCAGCCCCAGCATTTT
TRBV5-1	TRBJ2-3	NA	NA	CASRGGRSTDTQYF	TGCGCCAGCAGAGGGGGACGGTCCACAGATACGCAGTATTTT
TRBV7-9	TRBJ1-3	few	NA	CAGAGAGNTIYF	TGTGCCGGCGCAGGGGCTGGAAACACCATATATTTT
TRBV30	TRBJ1-6	NA	NA	CAWSGVYNSPLHF	TGTGCCTGGAGTGGGGTTTATAATTCACCCCTCCACTTT